These T cell receptor beta chains were read from a single sample in a study of molecular identifiers for immune sequencing clone quantification. TCRdb independently ran MiXCR on the PCR reads; one entry per CDR3 protein. The repertoire holds under 600,000 distinct CDR3 sequences, with roughly a fifth as singletons. Sequenced sample: naive CD8+ T cells from blood, with Jurkat cell RNA spiked in. The receptors were sampled from a human donor in good health. Some libraries in this study had Jurkat cell RNA spiked in. CDR3s include the opening cysteine and the closing phenylalanine or tryptophan. D genes are given only for firm matches.

D: -
V: TRBV27
J: -
CDR3: CASSSGLGNQPQYF

D: -
V: TRBV6-5
J: TRBJ2-5
CDR3: CASSLGGWETQYF

D: -
V: TRBV14
J: TRBJ2-5
CDR3: CASSPLFLETQYF

D: TRBD1
V: TRBV6-5
J: TRBJ1-1
CDR3: CASSQPGQGNTEAFF

D: -
V: TRBV27
J: TRBJ2-6
CDR3: CASSFGSPSGANVLTF

D: TRBD2
V: TRBV4-1
J: TRBJ2-7
CDR3: CASSQSSGGAYEQYF

D: -
V: TRBV9
J: TRBJ2-7
CDR3: CASSPGSSGYEQYF

D: TRBD2
V: TRBV11-3
J: TRBJ2-3
CDR3: CASSSSGDHTDTQYF

D: TRBD2
V: TRBV20-1
J: TRBJ2-3
CDR3: CSARDLVASGIRTDTQYF

D: TRBD2
V: TRBV19
J: TRBJ2-3
CDR3: CASSRLFLAGGTDTQYF

D: TRBD2
V: TRBV7-9
J: TRBJ2-3
CDR3: CASSQIAGESADTQYF

D: -
V: TRBV13
J: TRBJ1-4
CDR3: CASSFSATNEKLFF

D: TRBD1
V: TRBV6-5
J: TRBJ2-4
CDR3: CASSGQGADIQYF

D: -
V: TRBV4-3
J: TRBJ2-3
CDR3: CASSQDEGSPGDTDTQYF

D: TRBD1
V: TRBV19
J: TRBJ2-7
CDR3: CASSIAGGMNEQYF

D: TRBD1
V: TRBV12-3/TRBV12-4
J: TRBJ2-6
CDR3: CASSGTAGANVLTF

D: -
V: TRBV19
J: TRBJ2-5
CDR3: CASSQWGWSAQETQYF

D: -
V: TRBV6-2/TRBV6-3
J: TRBJ2-7
CDR3: CASSYSLQGNYEQYF